The 8 T cell receptor beta chains below all came from one sample that was sequenced in a study of blood T cell repertoires in COVID-19. Clones were sequenced by immunoSEQ multiplex PCR, and TCRdb holds only the in-frame ones, with some missing. The table includes some 140,000 clones, 80% to 85% detected once. The sample consisted of PBMCs or T cells enriched from blood (not recorded which). Receptor source: a man aged 40-50 years with acute COVID-19.

The gene calls are TRBV9 and TRBJ2-3; tentative D call: TRBD1 (5 bases). The CDR3 runs to 12 residues. Germline V gene data show CDR1 as SGDLS and CDR2 as YYNGEE. V was trimmed by 4 bases and J by 4 bases, leaving 7 bases between them. The CDR3, as DNA: TGTGCCAGCAGCCAAGGGGCAGATACGCAGTATTTT. This sequence encodes CASSQGADTQYF.

The chain combines TRBV7-9 with TRBJ1-2; 7 bases match TRBD1. V shed 1 base, J shed 4 bases, and the junction held 18 bases outside the gene matches. Per germline, CDR1 SEHNR and CDR2 FQNEAQ (reference sequence). The CDR3 is 19 amino acids. The CDR3 DNA reads as TGTGCCAGCAGCTTAGTAAGGGGACAGAGAACCTCAAAGGGCTATGGCTACACCTTC. Its protein product is CASSLVRGQRTSKGYGYTF.

The chain combines TRBV2 with TRBJ2-3; TRBD2 matches 7 bases. This CDR3 is built from 15 residues. The ends lost 2 bases at V and 1 base at J; junction bases unmatched: 3. The germline gives CDR1 SNHLY, CDR2 FYNNEI. In DNA, the CDR3 is TGTGCCAGCAGTGAACGTAGCGGGCGCACAGATACGCAGTATTTT. Encoded protein: CASSERSGRTDTQYF.

The chain employs TRBV28 and TRBJ2-3; TRBD2 aligns across 11 bases. After removal of 6 bases from V and 5 bases from J, the junction contained 10 bases not matched to a gene. This CDR3 contains 16 residues. Germline V lookup: CDR1 MDHEN, CDR2 SYDVKM. In DNA form, the CDR3 reads TGTGCCAGCAGCCGTAGCGGGGGGGCCGGTTTAGATACGCAGTATTTT. This sequence encodes CASSRSGGAGLDTQYF.

This chain links TRBV4-3 with TRBJ2-2, with 9 bases fitting TRBD2. Germline values: CDR1 LGHNA, CDR2 YSLEER. V trimming: 2 bases; J trimming: 3 bases; junction bases outside the gene matches: 4. The CDR3 runs 16 residues. The CDR3, as DNA: TGCGCCAGCAGCCAACTTAGCGGGGGATACACCGGGGAGCTGTTTTTT. Encoded protein: CASSQLSGGYTGELFF.

The gene calls are TRBV5-5 and TRBJ1-2; 9 positions agree with TRBD1. V shed 4 bases and J 10 bases; nucleotides not matched to a gene: 20. The CDR3 covers 17 residues. Germline V lookup: CDR1 SGHKS, CDR2 YYEKEE (reference sequence). The CDR3 is CASSHESGWGQGTYYTF. The CDR3 nucleotides are TGTGCCAGCAGCCATGAATCTGGATGGGGACAGGGAACATACTACACCTTC.

This sequence joins TRBV19 and TRBJ1-1; no firm D call. V lost 3 bases and J lost 1, with 6 bases in between. From germline, CDR1 is LNHDA and CDR2 SQIVND (reference sequence). This CDR3 has 13 amino acids. CDR3 amino acids: CASSMAWNTEAFF. CDR3 nucleotide sequence: TGTGCCAGTAGTATGGCCTGGAACACTGAAGCTTTCTTT. Looking up the rest from reference TRBV19 and TRBJ1-1 gives the full variable domain: DGGITQSPKYLFRKEGQNVTLSCEQNLNHDAMYWYRQDPGQGLRLIYYSQIVNDFQKGDIAEGYSVSREKKESFPLTVTSAQKNPTAFYLCASSMAWNTEAFFGQGTRLTVV.

The chain carries TRBV29-1 and TRBJ2-7, with TRBD2 matching over 11 bases. Per the germline V gene, CDR1 is SQVTM and CDR2 is ANQGSEA. V dropped 7 bases and J dropped 2; count of bases not matched to a gene: 1. The CDR3 has 12 amino acids. In DNA form, the CDR3 reads TGCAGCGGGGGACTAGCGGCCTACGAGCAGTACTTC. It codes for CSGGLAAYEQYF.